Listed here are 25 T cell receptor beta chains from one sample, sequenced in a study of T cell responses to AZD1222 COVID-19 vaccine. Data came from immunoSEQ multiplex PCR; TCRdb stores just in-frame clones and leaves some out. The repertoire has 95,000 to 100,000 clones, roughly nine tenths of them found once; the top ten carry 8% to 8.5%. Sequenced material: peripheral blood, taken 28 days after the second AZD1222 dose. The receptors were sampled from an adult who received the AZD1222 COVID-19 vaccine.

This chain uses TRBV18 with TRBJ1-5; TRBD1 is a possible D gene (5 bases). The CDR3 sequence is 14 residues long. Germline V CDR1 and CDR2: KGHSH, LQKENI. V was trimmed by 3 bases and J by 7 bases, leaving 13 bases between them. In DNA form, the CDR3 reads TGTGCCAGCTCACCTGGGGGGGGACGGCAGCCCCAGCATTTT. Translated: CASSPGGGRQPQHF.

The chain joins TRBV29-1 to TRBJ2-7, with 8 bases aligning to TRBD2. CDR3 length equals 12 residues. Per germline, CDR1 SQVTM and CDR2 ANQGSEA. The V gene end was trimmed by 4 bases and the J gene end by 6 bases; junction bases not matched to a gene: 5. This chain's CDR3 is CSVARGGSEQYF. Written as DNA, the CDR3 is TGCAGCGTTGCCCGGGGGGGCTCCGAGCAGTACTTC.

V gene TRBV10-3 combines with J gene TRBJ2-2; 9 nucleotides agree with TRBD2. The V segment lost 8 bases and the J segment 6 bases; nucleotides outside the gene matches: 13. The CDR3 length is 16 residues. Per germline, CDR1 ENHRY and CDR2 SYGVKD. The CDR3: CAIGYIAGATPGELFF. CDR3 in DNA: TGTGCCATCGGATATATAGCGGGAGCCACCCCCGGGGAGCTGTTTTTT.

The chain is built from TRBV2 and TRBJ1-5; D not certain. This CDR3 is 15 amino acids long. Trimming cost V 6 bases and J 4 bases, with 16 bases left between them. Germline assignment: CDR1 SNHLY and CDR2 FYNNEI. CDR3 sequence (DNA): TGTGCCAGCAGAAGACATGGCGGCGGGAATCAGCCCCAGCATTTT. Translation: CASRRHGGGNQPQHF.

This rearrangement joins TRBV29-1 to TRBJ1-2, with TRBD1 matching 9 bases. The length of the CDR3 is 13 residues. V was clipped by 6 bases and J by 6 bases; unmatched bases: 8. Germline CDR1 SQVTM, CDR2 ANQGSEA. CDR3 residues: CSVAGTGMDGYTF. The CDR3 bases are TGCAGCGTAGCCGGGACAGGGATGGATGGCTACACCTTC.

The chain joins TRBV4-3 to TRBJ2-3, with D perhaps matching TRBD1 or TRBD2 (5 bases each). Trimming shortened V by 1 base and J by 0 bases, and 8 bases separated the two germline ends. Germline V CDR1 and CDR2: LGHNA, YSLEER. The length of the CDR3 is 15 residues. The CDR3 sequence is CASSQGGPSTDTQYF. CDR3 DNA: TGCGCCAGCAGCCAAGGGGGACCGAGCACAGATACGCAGTATTTT.

This chain connects TRBV28 to TRBJ1-3; 7 bases fit TRBD1. This CDR3 has 14 amino acids. V shed 5 bases, J shed 8 bases, and the junction held 9 bases outside the gene matches. Germline assignment: CDR1 MDHEN and CDR2 SYDVKM. CDR3 sequence: CASSPGGAGDTIYF. The CDR3 bases are TGTGCCAGCAGTCCAGGGGGGGCGGGAGACACCATATATTTT.

Details on this clone: The same CDR3 is also encoded by other DNA sequences in this sample. J is TRBJ2-7 and V is TRBV24-1; D is uncertain. CDR1 is KGHDR and CDR2 is SFDVKD in the germline V gene. V dropped 3 bases and J dropped 1 base, with 6 bases sitting between them. CDR3 length: 13 amino acids. The CDR3 sequence is CATSDSRSYEQYF. For the CDR3, the DNA is TGTGCCACCAGTGATAGCCGGTCCTACGAGCAGTACTTC.

This chain connects TRBV6-5 to TRBJ2-5; TRBD2 aligns across 8 bases. The germline V gene encodes CDR1 MNHEY and CDR2 SVGAGI. With 7 bases clipped from V and 5 bases from J, the junction kept 12 bases outside the gene matches. CDR3 length: 15 amino acids. This chain's CDR3 is CASTAPSGSAETQYF. The CDR3 DNA reads as TGTGCCAGCACCGCCCCAAGCGGGAGTGCGGAGACCCAGTACTTC.

V is TRBV6-5 and J is TRBJ1-1; D uncertain. V gave up 0 bases and J gave up 4 bases, with 12 bases separating them. The CDR3 contains 15 residues. From germline, CDR1 is MNHEY and CDR2 SVGAGI. This CDR3 reads CASSYSPPGSTEAFF. The CDR3 DNA follows: TGTGCCAGCAGTTACTCGCCTCCGGGCAGCACTGAAGCTTTCTTT.

Turning to this clone: This same CDR3 is encoded by further DNA sequences in the sample. The chain has TRBV6-5 and TRBJ2-7; the D gene is possibly TRBD2 (6 bases). CDR3 length equals 14 residues. The germline CDR1 and CDR2 sequences are MNHEY and SVGAGI. The V end was cut by 0 bases, the J end by 2 bases, with 8 bases between. As DNA, the CDR3 is TGTGCCAGCAGTTACTCGGGAGGAACCTACGAGCAGTACTTC. The encoded protein is CASSYSGGTYEQYF.

The chain uses TRBV6-2 or TRBV6-3 and TRBJ2-2, with TRBD1 as a possible D gene (6 bases). Per the germline V gene, CDR1 is MNHEY and CDR2 is SVGEGT. Trimming removed 2 bases from V and 4 bases from J, with 11 bases in between. The CDR3 runs to 15 residues. CDR3 DNA: TGTGCCAGCAGTTACCCGGGGACAACCACCGGGGAGCTGTTTTTT. Amino acids: CASSYPGTTTGELFF.

The rearrangement links TRBV10-1 to TRBJ1-5; 7 bases are shared with TRBD1. Germline V CDR1 and CDR2: WNHNN, SYGVQD (reference sequence). The CDR3 length is 12 residues. With V trimmed by 6 bases and J by 7 bases, 3 bases remained unmatched. The CDR3 protein is CASSDRDQPQHF. DNA of the CDR3: TGCGCCAGCAGCGACAGGGACCAGCCCCAGCATTTT.

The chain uses TRBV20-1 and TRBJ2-7, with 8 bases identical to TRBD2. V shed 3 bases and J 3 bases; nucleotides not matched to a gene: 7. CDR3 length equals 14 residues. Germline CDR1 DFQATT, CDR2 SNEGSKA (reference sequence). The CDR3 spells CSASTPGTSYEQYF. The CDR3 coding sequence is TGCAGTGCTAGTACCCCCGGGACTAGCTACGAGCAGTACTTC.

J is TRBJ2-2 and V is TRBV6-5, with D hard to call. The ends were cut back, 2 bases at V and 6 bases at J, with 13 bases in the middle. Germline CDR1 and CDR2: MNHEY and SVGAGI. This CDR3 is built from 15 residues. Here the CDR3 reads CASSYQPGLSGELFF. For the CDR3, the DNA is TGTGCCAGCAGTTACCAGCCGGGCTTGTCCGGGGAGCTGTTTTTT.

The CDR3 DNA follows: TGTGCCAGTAGCGGGGGACAGAATAATTCACCCCTCCACTTT. Protein sequence: CASSGGQNNSPLHF. The chain joins TRBV19 to TRBJ1-6, with 7 bases aligning to TRBD1. CDR1 and CDR2 from the germline V gene are LNHDA and SQIVND (reference sequence). This CDR3 is 14 amino acids long. V lost 6 bases to trimming and J lost 5 bases; unmatched junction nucleotides: 4.

This clone has more than one count but fewer than ten. The genes are TRBV11-2 and TRBJ2-3; TRBD2 agrees at 10 bases. CDR1 is SGHAT, CDR2 FQNNGV, per germline. V was clipped by 5 bases and J by 2 bases; unmatched bases: 13. The CDR3 length is 18 residues. CDR3 DNA sequence: TGTGCCAGCAGCCGGAGAAGCGGGGGGGGGCAGGACACAGATACGCAGTATTTT. Translated, it gives CASSRRSGGGQDTDTQYF. Full variable domain (remainder filled in from reference TRBV11-2 and TRBJ2-3): EAGVAQSPRYKIIEKRQSVAFWCNPISGHATLYWYQQILGQGPKLLIQFQNNGVVDDSQLPKDRFSAERLKGVDSTLKIQPAKLEDSAVYLCASSRRSGGGQDTDTQYFGPGTRLTVL.

The chain employs TRBV7-3 and TRBJ2-3; D may be TRBD2 (6 bases). The CDR3 is made up of 15 amino acids. V lost 4 bases and J lost 4, with 15 bases in between. Germline CDR1 is SGHTA and CDR2 is FQGTGA. DNA of the CDR3: TGTGCCAGCAGCTCGATGGGGGGTGGAGCAGATACGCAGTATTTT. Translation gives CASSSMGGGADTQYF.

This clone came up a few times. V usage is TRBV5-1 and J usage is TRBJ2-3; 7 bases match TRBD1. Germline V gene lookup returns CDR1 SGHRS and CDR2 YFSETQ. This CDR3 contains 15 residues. The trim removed 4 bases at V and 4 bases at J, leaving 9 bases unmatched. The DNA of the CDR3 is TGCGCCAGCAGCCTGACAGGGCTAAGCGCAGATACGCAGTATTTT. It encodes CASSLTGLSADTQYF.

The J gene is TRBJ2-2, the V gene TRBV19; D may be TRBD2 (6 bases). The CDR3 totals 15 residues. In germline, CDR1 is LNHDA, CDR2 SQIVND (reference sequence). Trimming took off 3 bases at V and 3 bases at J, with 11 bases between the two ends. The CDR3 nucleotides read TGTGCCAGTAGTATTACGGCGGGATACACCGGGGAGCTGTTTTTT. Protein: CASSITAGYTGELFF.

V gene TRBV7-6 combines with J gene TRBJ2-1, with 9 bases fitting TRBD2. The V segment lost 2 bases and the J segment 9 bases; nucleotides outside the gene matches: 8. The CDR3 consists of 15 residues. CDR1 SGHVS and CDR2 FNYEAQ come from the germline V gene. The CDR3 is CASSLFAGGPSEQFF. The CDR3 nucleotides read TGTGCCAGCAGCTTATTTGCGGGAGGGCCGAGTGAGCAGTTCTTC.

This chain joins TRBV11-2 and TRBJ1-4; D not certain. The CDR3 runs to 13 residues. Per germline, CDR1 SGHAT and CDR2 FQNNGV. V lost 4 bases, J lost 8 bases, and 11 bases lay in between. For the CDR3, the DNA is TGTGCCAGCAGCTCCTCGACACGGGAAAAACTGTTTTTT. Its translation: CASSSSTREKLFF.

This chain connects TRBV24-1 to TRBJ1-1; TRBD1 agrees at 7 bases. V gave up 4 bases and J gave up 8 bases; unmatched junction bases: 3. The CDR3 has 12 amino acids. The germline CDR1 and CDR2 sequences are KGHDR and SFDVKD. CDR3 residues: CATSEPTGEAFF. The CDR3 DNA reads as TGTGCCACCAGTGAACCGACAGGGGAAGCTTTCTTT.

This chain uses TRBV6-5 with TRBJ1-4, with TRBD1 matching 10 bases. Germline values: CDR1 MNHEY, CDR2 SVGAGI. This CDR3 has 14 residues. CDR3 residues: CATDRGLANEKLFF. CDR3 DNA: TGTGCTACGGACAGGGGGTTGGCTAATGAAAAACTGTTTTTT.

The rearrangement uses TRBV24-1 and TRBJ1-1, with D hard to call. V lost 7 bases to trimming and J lost 7 bases, with 9 bases between them. This CDR3 has 11 residues. Germline lookup yields CDR1 KGHDR and CDR2 SFDVKD. The DNA for the CDR3 is TGTGCCACCAGGGGGAAGTTTGAAGCTTTCTTT. It is translated as CATRGKFEAFF.